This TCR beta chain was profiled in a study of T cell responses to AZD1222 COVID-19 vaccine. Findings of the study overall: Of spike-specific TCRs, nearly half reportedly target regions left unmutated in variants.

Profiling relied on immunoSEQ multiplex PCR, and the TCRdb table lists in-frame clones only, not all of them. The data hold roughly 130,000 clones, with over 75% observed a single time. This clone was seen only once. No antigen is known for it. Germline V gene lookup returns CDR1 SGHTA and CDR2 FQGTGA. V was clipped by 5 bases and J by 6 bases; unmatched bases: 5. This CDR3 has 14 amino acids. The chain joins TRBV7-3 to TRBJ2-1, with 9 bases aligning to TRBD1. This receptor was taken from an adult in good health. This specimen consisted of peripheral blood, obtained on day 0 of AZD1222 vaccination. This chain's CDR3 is CASSGTGLGNEQFF. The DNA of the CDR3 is TGTGCCAGCAGCGGGACAGGGTTGGGCAATGAGCAGTTCTTC. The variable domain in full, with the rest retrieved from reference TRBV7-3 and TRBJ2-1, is GAGVSQTPSNKVTEKGKYVELRCDPISGHTALYWYRQSLGQGPEFLIYFQGTGAADDSGLPNDRFFAVRPEGSVSTLKIQRTERGDSAVYLCASSGTGLGNEQFFGPGTRLTVL.